A single sample gave rise to the 32 T cell receptor beta chains below, sequenced in a study of T cells after yellow fever vaccination (dated by TCRdb to the late 2010s). Preparation of the library involved 5' RACE. Sequenced on an Illumina HiSeq 2500. The raw public reads went through TCRdb reprocessing: fastp at Q25, MiXCR clone calling, in-frame beta chains kept. Here each entry gathers all rows of one CDR3 protein and keeps the most common genes and DNA. In this sample the table shows about 150,000 distinct CDR3 sequences, roughly 6.4% of which occur a single time. The ten largest clones capture about 2.7% of the sample. The intended sense of this specimen's treatment or condition label: live attenuated yellow fever vaccine strain. Sample: CD4+ T cells sorted from PBMCs, taken on the day of the first yellow fever vaccination. Receptor source: a young man who received the YFV17D yellow fever vaccine.

This clonotype was recorded a few times. The V call is TRBV11-2, the J call TRBJ2-6; 7 bases fit TRBD1. The germline V gene encodes CDR1 SGHAT and CDR2 FQNNGV. The CDR3 has 22 residues. V dropped 0 bases and J dropped 0; count of bases not matched to a gene: 17. CDR3 loop: CASSLEAWPRGSLVSGANVLTF. The CDR3 DNA reads as TGTGCCAGCAGCTTAGAGGCTTGGCCCAGGGGGTCATTAGTCTCTGGGGCCAACGTCCTGACTTTC.

This clonotype showed up just a few times. This chain connects TRBV6-5 to TRBJ2-1, with 9 nucleotides matching TRBD2. The CDR3 contains 16 residues. V dropped 2 bases and J dropped 5; count of bases not matched to a gene: 7. CDR1 MNHEY and CDR2 SVGAGI come from the germline V gene. Written as DNA, the CDR3 is TGTGCCAGCAGTTACCTTAGACTAGCGGTAAACAATGAGCAGTTCTTC. Its translation: CASSYLRLAVNNEQFF.

The table lists this clonotype with a few counts. J is TRBJ1-5 and V is TRBV19, with 9 positions matching TRBD1. The CDR3 contains 14 residues. V lost 11 bases, J lost 2 bases, and 7 bases stayed unmatched. The germline V gene encodes CDR1 LNHDA and CDR2 SQIVND (reference sequence). The CDR3 reads CAVSQGARNQPQHF. CDR3 coding DNA: TGTGCCGTGTCACAGGGGGCCCGCAATCAGCCCCAGCATTTT.

This clonotype was seen a handful of times. The chain carries TRBV7-9 and TRBJ2-3; D may match TRBD1 or TRBD2 (5 bases each). Germline V gene sequence: CDR1 SEHNR, CDR2 FQNEAQ (reference sequence). This CDR3 has 12 amino acids. Deletions cut 11 bases from V and 2 bases from J, with 11 bases between. In DNA form, the CDR3 reads TGTGCCGTATCCGGGGCCACAGATACGCAGTATTTT. Protein sequence: CAVSGATDTQYF.

This clonotype has just a few counts. The rearrangement links TRBV6-2 or TRBV6-3 to TRBJ2-7, with 10 bases that match TRBD1. The CDR3 is made up of 15 amino acids. Germline V gene data show CDR1 as MNHEY and CDR2 as SVGEGT. The ends lost 4 bases at V and 3 bases at J; junction bases unmatched: 6. The CDR3 region has the DNA TGTGCCAGCAGTTTCACCGGGACAGGGGACTACGAGCAGTACTTC. Translation: CASSFTGTGDYEQYF.

This clonotype has a handful of counts. This chain uses TRBV11-2 with TRBJ1-4; D ambiguous. The CDR3 spans 15 residues. Germline V lookup: CDR1 SGHAT, CDR2 FQNNGV. V lost 5 bases and J lost 0, with 10 bases in between. CDR3 nucleotide sequence: TGTGCCAGCAGCCCTCAGGTGACAACTAATGAAAAACTGTTTTTT. This encodes CASSPQVTTNEKLFF.

This clonotype was recorded a few times. V usage is TRBV20-1 and J usage is TRBJ1-3; 9 bases are a match to TRBD1. Germline values: CDR1 DFQATT, CDR2 SNEGSKA (reference sequence). There are 15 residues in the CDR3. The J segment lost 3 bases and the V segment lost 2 bases, leaving 5 bases of the junction unmatched. DNA of the CDR3: TGCAGTGCTAGAATACGACAGGGGGTTGGAAACACCATATATTTT. Translating gives CSARIRQGVGNTIYF.

The rearrangement uses TRBV5-4 and TRBJ2-1, with D possibly being TRBD1 or TRBD2 (5 bases each). The CDR3 totals 15 residues. Trimming left V 4 bases short and J 0 bases short, with 11 bases between. The germline V gene encodes CDR1 SGHNT and CDR2 YYREEE (reference sequence). The CDR3 reads CASSQGPGSYNEQFF. CDR3 DNA sequence: TGTGCCAGCAGCCAGGGACCGGGCTCCTACAATGAGCAGTTCTTC.

The V and J genes are TRBV12-3 or TRBV12-4 and TRBJ2-7, with 10 bases fitting TRBD1. Unmatched junction bases numbered 11, after V lost 6 bases and J lost 3 bases. This CDR3 region has 16 residues. The CDR3 DNA follows: TGTGCCAGCAGCCCCGGGACAGGGGATGGTAGCTACGAGCAGTACTTC. This sequence encodes CASSPGTGDGSYEQYF.

The CDR3 DNA reads TGTGCCAGCAGTTCGACAGGGAGGGCTTTCTTT. It specifies CASSSTGRAFF. V usage is TRBV6-5 and J usage is TRBJ1-1; 7 bases are shared with TRBD1. This CDR3 spans 11 amino acids. Trimming cost V 4 bases and J 11 bases; bases outside gene matches: 4. Germline V gives CDR1 MNHEY, CDR2 SVGAGI.

The count of this clonotype is one. This rearrangement joins TRBV10-3 to TRBJ1-3, with unresolved D. This CDR3 region has 16 residues. Germline V gene lookup returns CDR1 ENHRY and CDR2 SYGVKD. Between the trimmed V and J ends, which lost 3 bases and 3 bases, there was a span of 15 bases. CDR3 DNA: TGTGCCATCAGTGACCCATCGGGGTTGGTTGGAAACACCATATATTTT. Its translation is CAISDPSGLVGNTIYF.

This clonotype appeared a few times. The chain joins TRBV18 to TRBJ2-2; 7 bases line up with TRBD1. The CDR3 covers 16 residues. CDR1 and CDR2 (germline): KGHSH, LQKENI. J was trimmed by 3 bases and V by 6 bases; bases with no gene match: 10. CDR3: CASSRETGIYTGELFF. DNA for the CDR3: TGTGCCAGCTCGCGTGAGACAGGGATTTACACCGGGGAGCTGTTTTTT.

At least ten counts were recorded for this clonotype. This chain joins TRBV27 and TRBJ2-3; 9 bases line up with TRBD1. V lost 10 bases to trimming and J lost 4 bases; unmatched junction nucleotides: 9. The germline V gene has CDR1 MNHEY and CDR2 SMNVEV (reference sequence). CDR3 length: 14 residues. The CDR3 region is CATTPGQGSDTQYF. The CDR3 nucleotides are TGTGCCACCACGCCGGGACAGGGATCAGATACGCAGTATTTT.

The chain carries TRBV12-3 or TRBV12-4 and TRBJ2-3; D perhaps matches TRBD1 (6 bases). This CDR3 is 14 amino acids long. The germline V and J ends were trimmed by 5 bases and 5 bases, with 14 bases remaining between them. In DNA, the CDR3 is TGTGCCAGCAGTCCCCGGGCAGGGGTAGATACGCAGTATTTT. Translated, it gives CASSPRAGVDTQYF.

The sample holds many counts of this clonotype. The gene calls are TRBV2 and TRBJ2-4; D perhaps matches TRBD2 (5 bases). The CDR3 has 13 amino acids. CDR1 and CDR2 from the germline V gene are SNHLY and FYNNEI. V was pared by 7 bases and J by 6 bases, with 13 bases between. The CDR3 DNA reads TGTGCCAGCACCCCGGAACGGGGAAACATTCAGTACTTC. Its translation is CASTPERGNIQYF.

This chain joins TRBV6-5 and TRBJ1-5, with D uncertain. The CDR3 is 15 amino acids. V was clipped by 0 bases and J by 10 bases, with 16 bases between them. Germline V lookup: CDR1 MNHEY, CDR2 SVGAGI. The CDR3 DNA reads TGTGCCAGCAGTTACTCAGGCGGGAGATGGGGACCCCAGCATTTT. This translates into CASSYSGGRWGPQHF.

This clonotype was picked up many times. V usage is TRBV7-8 and J usage is TRBJ1-5; no clear D gene. The CDR3 length is 14 residues. Germline CDR1 and CDR2: SGHVS and FQNEAQ. Trimming left V 5 bases short and J 3 bases short, with 11 bases between. The chain's CDR3 is CASSPLGYNQPQHF. Here the CDR3 DNA reads TGTGCCAGCAGCCCCTTGGGGTACAATCAGCCCCAGCATTTT.

This clonotype has a handful of counts. The chain recombines TRBV12-5 with TRBJ2-5; D gene ambiguous. Germline CDR1 and CDR2: LGHNT and FRNRAP. The ends were cut back, 5 bases at V and 7 bases at J, with 11 bases in the middle. This CDR3 region has 12 residues. The CDR3 spells CASGPEWGTQYF. CDR3 bases: TGTGCTAGTGGTCCTGAGTGGGGGACCCAGTACTTC.

The chain couples TRBV12-3 or TRBV12-4 to TRBJ1-1; TRBD1 is a possible D gene (5 bases). V was shortened by 6 bases and J by 1 base, with 12 bases between the two germline ends. The CDR3 length is 14 residues. CDR3 in DNA: TGTGCCAGCAGCCGACAGTCAGCGAACACTGAAGCTTTCTTT. Encoded protein: CASSRQSANTEAFF.

This clonotype was detected once. The chain uses TRBV7-2 and TRBJ2-7; D gene uncertain. The CDR3 has 14 residues. In germline, CDR1 is SGHTA, CDR2 FQGNSA. Trimming left V 1 base short and J 2 bases short, with 9 bases between. In DNA form, the CDR3 reads TGTGCCAGCAGCTTAGTTGGTAGCACCTACGAGCAGTACTTC. Translation gives CASSLVGSTYEQYF. Based on the CDR3 plus reference TRBV7-2 and TRBJ2-7, the full variable domain is GAGVSQSPSNKVTEKGKDVELRCDPISGHTALYWYRQSLGQGLEFLIYFQGNSAPDKSGLPSDRFSAERTGGSVSTLTIQRTQQEDSAVYLCASSLVGSTYEQYFGPGTRLTVT.

The J gene is TRBJ2-5, the V gene TRBV20-1; 13 nucleotides agree with TRBD2. CDR3 length: 18 amino acids. Per germline, CDR1 DFQATT and CDR2 SNEGSKA (reference sequence). J lost 6 bases, V lost 0 bases, and 13 bases had no gene match. In DNA, the CDR3 is TGCAGTGCTAGAGATCCCCTCCAACTAGCGGGGGGGCCGAAGACCCAGTACTTC. It encodes CSARDPLQLAGGPKTQYF.

This clonotype was counted at least ten times. This chain connects TRBV20-1 to TRBJ2-1; 9 bases match TRBD1. Germline V gene sequence: CDR1 DFQATT, CDR2 SNEGSKA (reference sequence). The CDR3 has 14 residues. V was clipped by 6 bases and J by 3 bases; unmatched bases: 6. The CDR3 region has the DNA TGCAGTGCACAACCGGGACAGGGCTACAATGAGCAGTTCTTC. Amino acids: CSAQPGQGYNEQFF.

This clonotype was recorded many times. CDR3: CASTLGGTSWGEQFF. DNA for the CDR3: TGTGCCAGCACCTTGGGCGGGACTAGCTGGGGTGAGCAGTTCTTC. J is TRBJ2-1 and V is TRBV2; 9 bases line up with TRBD2. The CDR3 runs to 15 residues. The trim removed 7 bases at V and 9 bases at J, leaving 13 bases unmatched. Germline assignment: CDR1 SNHLY and CDR2 FYNNEI.

This clonotype was seen at least ten times. The chain has TRBV5-1 and TRBJ2-7; D not certain. Germline-derived CDR1 and CDR2 are SGHRS and YFSETQ. The CDR3 is 14 residues long. With 4 bases removed from V and 0 bases from J, the gap between germline ends came to 11 bases. CDR3 in amino acids: CASSLDPSSYEQYF. DNA for the CDR3: TGCGCCAGCAGCCTCGACCCGAGCTCCTACGAGCAGTACTTC.

The chain employs TRBV10-3 and TRBJ2-2; TRBD1 is a possible D gene (5 bases). This CDR3 is 16 amino acids long. CDR1 ENHRY and CDR2 SYGVKD come from the germline V gene. The ends were cut back, 0 bases at V and 5 bases at J, with 13 bases in the middle. The CDR3 DNA follows: TGTGCCATCAGTGAGTCGCGGCAGGGATGGACCGGGGAGCTGTTTTTT. Its protein product is CAISESRQGWTGELFF.

This chain links TRBV5-1 with TRBJ2-2; 7 positions match TRBD1. This CDR3 has 18 amino acids. Unmatched junction bases numbered 9, after V lost 1 base and J lost 0 bases. In germline, CDR1 is SGHRS, CDR2 YFSETQ. CDR3 sequence reads: CASSLPQGIGSNTGELFF. The CDR3, as DNA: TGCGCCAGCAGCTTGCCACAGGGGATAGGGTCGAACACCGGGGAGCTGTTTTTT.

There are many counts of this clonotype. The V gene is TRBV20-1, the J gene TRBJ1-5; D is uncertain. The CDR3 is 12 residues long. Germline assignment: CDR1 DFQATT and CDR2 SNEGSKA (reference sequence). Deletions cut 3 bases from V and 6 bases from J, with 9 bases between. CDR3 coding DNA: TGCAGTGCTAGCGATCCGACTCAGCCCCAGCATTTT. It yields the protein CSASDPTQPQHF.

The chain uses TRBV20-1 and TRBJ2-3; a weak D match, TRBD2 (5 bases). Germline V CDR1 and CDR2: DFQATT, SNEGSKA (reference sequence). Deletions cut 6 bases from V and 1 base from J, with 20 bases between. The CDR3 runs 16 residues. The CDR3 sequence is CSARARSGRGTDTQYF. The CDR3 DNA is TGCAGTGCCCGAGCTCGGAGCGGACGGGGCACAGATACGCAGTATTTT.

The chain has TRBV29-1 and TRBJ1-1; 7 bases map to TRBD1. Germline V gives CDR1 SQVTM, CDR2 ANQGSEA. The J segment lost 3 bases and the V segment lost 2 bases, leaving 3 bases of the junction unmatched. The CDR3 consists of 13 residues. For the CDR3, the DNA is TGCAGCGTTGAACCAGGGGGGCACACTGAAGCTTTCTTT. Translated, it gives CSVEPGGHTEAFF.

In this sample, this clonotype turned up many times. The rearrangement uses TRBV7-2 and TRBJ2-5, with TRBD1 matching 9 bases. The CDR3 is made up of 15 amino acids. The V gene's germline CDR1 is SGHTA and CDR2 FQGNSA. The trim removed 4 bases at V and 3 bases at J, leaving 6 bases unmatched. The CDR3 bases are TGTGCCAGCAGCTCACCCGGGACAGGGAAAGAGACCCAGTACTTC. It translates to CASSSPGTGKETQYF. Using reference TRBV7-2 and TRBJ2-5 for the parts outside the CDR3, the full variable domain is GAGVSQSPSNKVTEKGKDVELRCDPISGHTALYWYRQSLGQGLEFLIYFQGNSAPDKSGLPSDRFSAERTGGSVSTLTIQRTQQEDSAVYLCASSSPGTGKETQYFGPGTRLLVL.

This clonotype was detected many times. The CDR3 bases are TGTGCCAGCAGCCCCGGGACAGGAGACTACGAGCAGTACTTC. Amino acids: CASSPGTGDYEQYF. The chain couples TRBV7-3 to TRBJ2-7; TRBD1 matches 8 bases. CDR1 is SGHTA and CDR2 is FQGTGA in the germline V gene. This CDR3 spans 14 amino acids. V gave up 5 bases and J gave up 3 bases; unmatched junction bases: 6.

With respect to this clonotype: A read error may explain this, as a much larger clone is one base away. The chain recombines TRBV4-3 with TRBJ2-2; D not certain. The CDR3 runs to 16 residues. The germline V gene encodes CDR1 LGHNA and CDR2 YSLEER. V lost 1 base to trimming and J lost 6 bases, with 15 bases between them. The CDR3 DNA is TGCGCCAGCAGCCAAGGACTGGGGTGGGCTGCCGGGGAGCTGTTTTTT. Amino acid sequence: CASSQGLGWAAGELFF.